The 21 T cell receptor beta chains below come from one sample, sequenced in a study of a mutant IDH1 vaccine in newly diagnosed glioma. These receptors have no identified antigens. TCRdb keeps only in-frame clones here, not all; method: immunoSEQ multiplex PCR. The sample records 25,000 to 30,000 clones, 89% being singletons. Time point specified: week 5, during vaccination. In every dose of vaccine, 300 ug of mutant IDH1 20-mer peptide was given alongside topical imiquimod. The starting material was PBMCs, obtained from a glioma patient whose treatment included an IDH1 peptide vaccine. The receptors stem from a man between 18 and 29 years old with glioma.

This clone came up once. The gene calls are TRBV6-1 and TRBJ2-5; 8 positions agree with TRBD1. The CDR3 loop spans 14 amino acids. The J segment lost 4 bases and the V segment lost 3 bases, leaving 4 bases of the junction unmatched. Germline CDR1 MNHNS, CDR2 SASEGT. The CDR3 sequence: CASSEQGAGETQYF. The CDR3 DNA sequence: TGTGCCAGCAGTGAGCAGGGGGCGGGAGAGACCCAGTACTTC.

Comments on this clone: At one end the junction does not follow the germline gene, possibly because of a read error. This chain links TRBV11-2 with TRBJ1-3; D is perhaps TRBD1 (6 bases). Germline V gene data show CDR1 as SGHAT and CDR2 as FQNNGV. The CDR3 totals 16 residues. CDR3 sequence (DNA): TGTGCCAGCAGCTTACGTGTCAGGGGCTCTCGAAACACCATATATTTT. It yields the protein CASSLRVRGSRNTIYF.

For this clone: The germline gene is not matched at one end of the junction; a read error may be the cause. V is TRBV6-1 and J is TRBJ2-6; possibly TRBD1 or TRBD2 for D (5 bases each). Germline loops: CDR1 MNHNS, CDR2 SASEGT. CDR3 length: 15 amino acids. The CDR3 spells CASRGVYSEANVLTF. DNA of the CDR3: TGTGCCAGCAGGGGGGTATATTCTGAGGCCAACGTCCTGACTTTC.

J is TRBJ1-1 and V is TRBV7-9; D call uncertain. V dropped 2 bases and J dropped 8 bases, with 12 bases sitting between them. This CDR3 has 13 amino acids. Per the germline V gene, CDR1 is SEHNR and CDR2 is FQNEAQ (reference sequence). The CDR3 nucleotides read TGTGCCAGCAGCTTACGGAGCGTTGAGGAAGCTTTCTTT. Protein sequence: CASSLRSVEEAFF.

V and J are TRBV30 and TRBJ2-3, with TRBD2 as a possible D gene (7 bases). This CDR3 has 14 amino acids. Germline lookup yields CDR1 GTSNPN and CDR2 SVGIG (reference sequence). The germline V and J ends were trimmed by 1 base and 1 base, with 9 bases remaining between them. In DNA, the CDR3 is TGTGCCTGGAGTGGGGAGGGGGGCACAGATACGCAGTATTTT. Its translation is CAWSGEGGTDTQYF.

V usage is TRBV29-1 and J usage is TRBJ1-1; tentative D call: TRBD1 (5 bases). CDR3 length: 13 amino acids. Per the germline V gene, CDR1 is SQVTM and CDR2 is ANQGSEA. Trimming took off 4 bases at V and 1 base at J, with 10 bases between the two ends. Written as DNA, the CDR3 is TGCAGCGTTGGTTGGGGCGAGAACACTGAAGCTTTCTTT. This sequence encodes CSVGWGENTEAFF. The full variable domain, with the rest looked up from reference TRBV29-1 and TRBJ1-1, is SAVISQKPSRDICQRGTSLTIQCQVDSQVTMMFWYRQQPGQSLTLIATANQGSEATYESGFVIDKFPISRPNLTFSTLTVSNMSPEDSSIYLCSVGWGENTEAFFGQGTRLTVV.

CDR3 sequence reads: CAWSVGTNSNTGELFF. CDR3 nucleotide sequence: TGTGCCTGGAGTGTCGGGACTAACTCGAACACCGGGGAGCTGTTTTTT. V usage is TRBV30 and J usage is TRBJ2-2, with 7 nucleotides matching TRBD2. The CDR3 extends over 16 amino acids. Germline V gives CDR1 GTSNPN, CDR2 SVGIG (reference sequence). Trimming took 0 bases from V and 0 from J; bases not matched to a gene: 4.

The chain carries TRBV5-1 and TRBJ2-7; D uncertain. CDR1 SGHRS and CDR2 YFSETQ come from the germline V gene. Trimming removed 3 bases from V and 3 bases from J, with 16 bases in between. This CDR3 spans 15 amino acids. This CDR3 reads CASSSSLGRNYEQYF. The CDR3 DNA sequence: TGCGCCAGCAGCTCGAGCTTAGGACGGAACTACGAGCAGTACTTC. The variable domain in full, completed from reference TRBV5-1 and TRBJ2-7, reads KAGVTQTPRYLIKTRGQQVTLSCSPISGHRSVSWYQQTPGQGLQFLFEYFSETQRNKGNFPGRFSGRQFSNSRSEMNVSTLELGDSALYLCASSSSLGRNYEQYFGPGTRLTVT.

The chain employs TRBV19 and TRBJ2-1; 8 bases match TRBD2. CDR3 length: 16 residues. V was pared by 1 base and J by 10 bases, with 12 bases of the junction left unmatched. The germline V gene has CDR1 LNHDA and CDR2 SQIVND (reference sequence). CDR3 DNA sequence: TGTGCCAGTAGTATAGGAGGGACTAGGGGGGCATGGGAGCAGTTCTTC. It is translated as CASSIGGTRGAWEQFF. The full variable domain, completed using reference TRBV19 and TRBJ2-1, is DGGITQSPKYLFRKEGQNVTLSCEQNLNHDAMYWYRQDPGQGLRLIYYSQIVNDFQKGDIAEGYSVSREKKESFPLTVTSAQKNPTAFYLCASSIGGTRGAWEQFFGPGTRLTVL.

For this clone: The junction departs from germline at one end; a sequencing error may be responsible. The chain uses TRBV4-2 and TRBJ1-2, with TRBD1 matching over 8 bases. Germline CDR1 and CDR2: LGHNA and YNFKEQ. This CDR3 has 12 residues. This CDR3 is CASSRQGFSISF. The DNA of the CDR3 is TGTGCCAGCAGCCGACAGGGGTTTTCAATAAGCTTC.

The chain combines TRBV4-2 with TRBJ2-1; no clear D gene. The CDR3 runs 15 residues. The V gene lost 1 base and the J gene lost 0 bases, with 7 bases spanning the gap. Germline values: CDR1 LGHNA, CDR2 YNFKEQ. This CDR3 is CASSQAGGSYNEQFF. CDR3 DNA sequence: TGTGCCAGCAGCCAAGCGGGCGGCTCCTACAATGAGCAGTTCTTC.

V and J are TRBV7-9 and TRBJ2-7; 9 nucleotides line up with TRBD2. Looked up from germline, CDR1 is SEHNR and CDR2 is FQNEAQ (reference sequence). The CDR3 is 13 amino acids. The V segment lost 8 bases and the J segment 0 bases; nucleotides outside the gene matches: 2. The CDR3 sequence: CASLAGDSYEQYF. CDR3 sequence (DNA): TGTGCCAGCTTAGCGGGAGACTCCTACGAGCAGTACTTC.

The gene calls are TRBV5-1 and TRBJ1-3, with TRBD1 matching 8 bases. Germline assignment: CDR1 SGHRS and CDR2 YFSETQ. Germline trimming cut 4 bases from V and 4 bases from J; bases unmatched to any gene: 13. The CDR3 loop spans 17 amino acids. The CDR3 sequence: CASSTNVQGAGGNTIYF. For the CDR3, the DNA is TGCGCCAGCAGCACCAACGTCCAGGGGGCTGGAGGAAACACCATATATTTT.

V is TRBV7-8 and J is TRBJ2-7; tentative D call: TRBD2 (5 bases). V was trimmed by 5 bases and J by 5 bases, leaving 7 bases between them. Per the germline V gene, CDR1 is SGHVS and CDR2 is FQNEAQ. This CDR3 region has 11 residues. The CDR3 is CASSPGNEQYF. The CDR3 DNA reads TGTGCCAGCAGCCCGGGGAACGAGCAGTACTTC. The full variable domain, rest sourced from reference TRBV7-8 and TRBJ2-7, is GAGVSQSPRYKVAKRGQDVALRCDPISGHVSLFWYQQALGQGPEFLTYFQNEAQLDKSGLPSDRFFAERPEGSVSTLKIQRTQQEDSAVYLCASSPGNEQYFGPGTRLTVT.

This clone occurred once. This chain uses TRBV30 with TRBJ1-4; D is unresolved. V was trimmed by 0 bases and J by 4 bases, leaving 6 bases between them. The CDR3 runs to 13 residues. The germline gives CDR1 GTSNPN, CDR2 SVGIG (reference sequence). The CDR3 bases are TGTGCCTGGAGTGTTGCAGTTAATGAAAAACTGTTTTTT. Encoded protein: CAWSVAVNEKLFF.

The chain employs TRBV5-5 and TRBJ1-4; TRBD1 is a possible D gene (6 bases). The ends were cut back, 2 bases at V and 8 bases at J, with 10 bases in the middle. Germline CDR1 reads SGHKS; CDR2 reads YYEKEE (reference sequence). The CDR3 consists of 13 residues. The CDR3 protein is CASSFRQDEKLFF. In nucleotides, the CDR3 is TGTGCCAGCAGCTTTCGACAGGACGAAAAACTGTTTTTT.

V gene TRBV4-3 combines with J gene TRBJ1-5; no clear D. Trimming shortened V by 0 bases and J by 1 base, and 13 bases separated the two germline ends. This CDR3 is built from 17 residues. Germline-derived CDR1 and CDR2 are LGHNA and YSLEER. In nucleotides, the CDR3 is TGCGCCAGCAGCCAAGAGTATCTAATTTCGAGCAATCAGCCCCAGCATTTT. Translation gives CASSQEYLISSNQPQHF.

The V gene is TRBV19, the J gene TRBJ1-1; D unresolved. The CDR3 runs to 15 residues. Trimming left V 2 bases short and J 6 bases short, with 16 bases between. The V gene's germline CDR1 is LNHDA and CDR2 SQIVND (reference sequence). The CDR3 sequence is CASSIRKGRKAEAFF. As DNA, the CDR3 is TGTGCCAGTAGTATAAGAAAAGGGAGAAAAGCTGAAGCTTTCTTT.

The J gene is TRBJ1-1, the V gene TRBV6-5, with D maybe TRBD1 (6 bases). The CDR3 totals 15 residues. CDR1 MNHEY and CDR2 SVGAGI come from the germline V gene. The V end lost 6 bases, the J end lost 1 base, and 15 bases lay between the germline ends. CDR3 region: CASSRSSTGNTEAFF. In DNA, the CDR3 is TGTGCCAGCAGCCGATCCTCGACAGGGAACACTGAAGCTTTCTTT.

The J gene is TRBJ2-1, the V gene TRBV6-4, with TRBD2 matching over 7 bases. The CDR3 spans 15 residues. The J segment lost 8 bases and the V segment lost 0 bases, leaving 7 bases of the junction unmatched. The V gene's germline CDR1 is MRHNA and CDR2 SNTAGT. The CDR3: CASSDSGGGRDEQFF. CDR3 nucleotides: TGTGCCAGCAGTGACTCGGGGGGAGGGAGAGATGAGCAGTTCTTC.

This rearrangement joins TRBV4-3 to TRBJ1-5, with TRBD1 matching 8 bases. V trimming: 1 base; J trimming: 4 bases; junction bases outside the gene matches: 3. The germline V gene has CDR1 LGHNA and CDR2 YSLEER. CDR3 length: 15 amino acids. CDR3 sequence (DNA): TGCGCCAGCAGCCAAGTGGGACAGGAAAATCAGCCCCAGCATTTT. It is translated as CASSQVGQENQPQHF.